The clone carrying this T cell receptor beta chain was seen only once. Its antigen is unidentified. The data stem from a study of cytomegalovirus exposure and HLA in healthy donors. Background on the study: One earlier analysis, a look at some 180 million T cells, found some 100 million unique TCR beta sequences. Whole-study results and caveats: A classifier reportedly called cytomegalovirus status with high sensitivity and specificity. A later examination showed that TCR association rates differed by HLA locus, with DRB1 most and HLA-C fewest. The investigators catalogued 164 TCR beta chains as cytomegalovirus-associated.

From germline, CDR1 is LNHDA and CDR2 SQIVND (reference sequence). The CDR3 consists of 16 residues. Germline trimming cut 6 bases from V and 2 bases from J; bases unmatched to any gene: 12. PCR was performed using 60 Vbeta and 13 Jbeta primers. Profiled with immunoSEQ multiplex PCR; TCRdb holds only in-frame clones, not every one. The sample lists about 170,000 clones, roughly 70% occurring once. The receptor comes from a woman aged 18-29 years in good health and CMV-seropositive. Material for sequencing was PBMCs. The rearrangement joins TRBV19 to TRBJ1-1; TRBD1 matches 7 bases. The CDR3 region is CASSDSRTGQNTEAFF. CDR3 DNA: TGTGCCAGTAGCGACTCCCGGACAGGACAAAACACTGAAGCTTTCTTT.